Below, one T cell receptor (beta chain) is given with its context. Its specificity is not known. This entry comes from a study of cytomegalovirus exposure and HLA in healthy donors. Whole-study results and caveats: Cytomegalovirus association was listed for 170 or so TCR beta chains.

CDR1 and CDR2 (germline): SEHNR, FQNEAQ (reference sequence). CDR3 length equals 15 residues. V gave up 0 bases and J gave up 0 bases, with 3 bases separating them. A multiplex PCR was run with 60 Vbeta primers and 13 Jbeta primers. Original methodology: A follow-up analysis tallied about 88 million unique TCR beta chains, approximately 11 million shared. Sequenced by immunoSEQ multiplex PCR; TCRdb stores in-frame clones only, minus some. V and J calls and clone size come straight from that table; D and trimming were deduced from the DNA. The sample lists roughly 180,000 clones, over 65% occurring once. Those who donated were healthy bone marrow donors.

The chain has TRBV7-9 and TRBJ2-6; D gene ambiguous. Sample: PBMCs. This TCR was recovered from a woman aged 55-69 years in good health and CMV-seropositive. The CDR3 bases are TGTGCCAGCAGCTTAGCCGGCTCTGGGGCCAACGTCCTGACTTTC. Its protein is CASSLAGSGANVLTF.